The rows below give T cell receptor beta chains drawn from one sample of a study of cytomegalovirus exposure and HLA in healthy donors. Assay: immunoSEQ multiplex PCR; the TCRdb copy retains only in-frame clones and omits some. This sample has some 200,000 clones, with around four fifths found just once. The sequenced material came from PBMCs. Receptor source: a woman aged 45-65 years in good health and CMV-seropositive. CDR3s include the opening cysteine and the closing phenylalanine or tryptophan. The D gene is left open where the match is weak. Clone size appears in some rows only: once, few, many, or a class for an expanded clone.

TRBD1	NA	TRBJ2-3	TRBV13	TGTGCCAGCAGCCCACAGGGGGCGGTGGGCACAGATACGCAGTATTTT	CASSPQGAVGTDTQYF
TRBD1	NA	TRBJ1-1	TRBV11-2	TGTGCCAGCAGCTTCGGACAGGGTGGTGAAGCTTTCTTT	CASSFGQGGEAFF
NA	NA	TRBJ1-6	TRBV14	TGTGCCAGCAGCCCCACAGGGTTATATAATTCACCCCTCCACTTT	CASSPTGLYNSPLHF
NA	once	TRBJ1-6	TRBV6-6	TGTGCCAGCACCCAAAGGGGGTCTAATTCACCCCTCCACTTT	CASTQRGSNSPLHF
TRBD1	NA	TRBJ1-6	TRBV30	TGTGCCTGGAGTCTCCAGGGACAGGGGGCGAATTCACCCCTCCACTTT	CAWSLQGQGANSPLHF
NA	NA	TRBJ2-7	TRBV19	TGTGCCAGTAGTTCCCGCCTCAGGGGCTACGAGCAGTACTTC	CASSSRLRGYEQYF
NA	few	TRBJ1-1	TRBV7-2	TGTGCCAGCAGCCCTGGCCGCGGGGAGAACACTGAAGCTTTCTTT	CASSPGRGENTEAFF
NA	few	TRBJ2-3	TRBV18	TGTGCCAGCTCGCAACCCGCGTCGGGTCTAGATACGCAGTATTTT	CASSQPASGLDTQYF
TRBD2	once	TRBJ2-3	TRBV6-1	TGTGCCAGCAGTTGGGCTAGCGGGGGCACAGATACGCAGTATTTT	CASSWASGGTDTQYF
TRBD2	once	TRBJ2-5	TRBV5-1	TGCGCCAGCAGCTTGGGGCGGGGAGGGGAGACCCAGTACTTC	CASSLGRGGETQYF
NA	NA	TRBJ1-6	TRBV28	TGTGCCAGCAGTTCCAGCCTCACAGGGTATAATTCACCCCTCCACTTT	CASSSSLTGYNSPLHF
NA	NA	TRBJ2-5	TRBV11-2	TGTGCCAGCAGCCCCCCCCCTAGCGAAATACAAGAGACCCAGTACTTC	CASSPPPSEIQETQYF
TRBD2	NA	TRBJ2-7	TRBV5-1	TGCGCCAGCAGCCCCCAAGCGGGAATCGACGAGCAGTACTTC	CASSPQAGIDEQYF
NA	NA	TRBJ2-1	TRBV6-1	TGTGCCAGCAGTGATCCGGCGGGCTCCTACAATGAGCAGTTCTTC	CASSDPAGSYNEQFF
TRBD2	NA	TRBJ2-5	TRBV5-1	TGCGCCAGCAGACAAAGCGGGGGGCCCCAAGAGACCCAGTACTTC	CASRQSGGPQETQYF
NA	NA	TRBJ2-5	TRBV11-2	TGTGCCAGCAGCTTAGGTCCAGAAGAGACCCAGTACTTC	CASSLGPEETQYF
TRBD2	NA	TRBJ2-3	TRBV5-1	TGCGCCAGCAGCTTGGGAGCGGGGGGTACAGATACGCAGTATTTT	CASSLGAGGTDTQYF
NA	NA	TRBJ1-4	TRBV28	TGTGCCAGCAGTTTTGACGGGACTAATGAAAAACTGTTTTTT	CASSFDGTNEKLFF
NA	NA	TRBJ2-2	TRBV5-1	TGCGCCAGCAGAATAGGGGGGAACACCGGGGAGCTGTTTTTT	CASRIGGNTGELFF
TRBD1	NA	TRBJ2-7	TRBV6-5	TGTGCCAGCAGTTTGGGACAGGGGCGGTACGAGCAGTACTTC	CASSLGQGRYEQYF
NA	NA	TRBJ1-1	TRBV2	TGTGCCAGCAGTGTAAGGCAGACATTCACTGAAGCTTTCTTT	CASSVRQTFTEAFF
TRBD1	NA	TRBJ2-7	TRBV2	TGTGCCAGCAGCCGGGACAGCGCCACTTACTACGAGCAGTACTTC	CASSRDSATYYEQYF
TRBD1	NA	TRBJ1-3	TRBV5-1	TGCGCCAGCAGCTTAACAGGGGTATCTGGAAACACCATATATTTT	CASSLTGVSGNTIYF
TRBD1	NA	TRBJ1-3	TRBV27	TGTGCCAGCAGTCCAACCCATGGGACAGTCTCTGGAAACACCATATATTTT	CASSPTHGTVSGNTIYF
NA	NA	TRBJ1-1	TRBV7-3	TGTGCCAGCAGCCCGGGACAAACTAACACTGAAGCTTTCTTT	CASSPGQTNTEAFF
NA	NA	TRBJ2-3	TRBV5-1	TGCGCCAGCAGCTTGGAGGGAGGAGATACGCAGTATTTT	CASSLEGGDTQYF
TRBD2	NA	TRBJ2-7	TRBV5-6	TGTGCCAGCAGCTTGGCCCTAGCGGTGAGTCACGAGCAGTACTTC	CASSLALAVSHEQYF
TRBD2	NA	TRBJ2-5	TRBV5-1	TGCGCCAGCAGCCCTGCCCCACTACTAGCGGGGTACGAGACCCAGTACTTC	CASSPAPLLAGYETQYF
NA	NA	TRBJ2-1	TRBV2	TGTGCCAGCAGTGAAGCGGACGGGGGACAGAGCTCCTACAATGAGCAGTTCTTC	CASSEADGGQSSYNEQFF
NA	NA	TRBJ1-2	TRBV9	TGTGCCAGCAGCGTAGCTCGGGACTATGGCTACACCTTC	CASSVARDYGYTF
NA	NA	TRBJ1-5	TRBV6-5	TGTGCCAGCAGTGAAGGCCTAGTTCGGCCCCAGCATTTT	CASSEGLVRPQHF
TRBD1	NA	TRBJ1-5	TRBV6-1	TGTGCCAGCAAACCCCAGGGGGTTAGCAATCAGCCCCAGCATTTT	CASKPQGVSNQPQHF
NA	NA	TRBJ1-4	TRBV4-1	TGCGCCAGCAGCCAAGACGGGGGGACTAATGAAAAACTGTTTTTT	CASSQDGGTNEKLFF
NA	NA	TRBJ1-1	TRBV6-5	TGTGCCAGCAGTGGGAGGATGAACACTGAAGCTTTCTTT	CASSGRMNTEAFF
TRBD1	NA	TRBJ1-2	TRBV10-3	TGTGCCATCAGTGACGGACAGGCCGGTGGCTACACCTTC	CAISDGQAGGYTF
NA	NA	TRBJ1-2	TRBV4-2	TGTGCCAGCAGCCAAGGTTCGGGGGGCCCATCCTATGGCTACACCTTC	CASSQGSGGPSYGYTF
NA	NA	TRBJ2-3	TRBV4-3	TGCGCCAGCAGCCCACGAATCGGGGGGCTGACAGATACGCAGTATTTT	CASSPRIGGLTDTQYF
NA	NA	TRBJ2-7	TRBV15	TGTGCCACCAGCAGAGTGGTTGGACAGGAGGGACACGAGCAGTACTTC	CATSRVVGQEGHEQYF
NA	few	TRBJ2-7	TRBV4-3	TGCGCCAGCAGCCAAGGGGCAGGGGCGCGGACCTACGAGCAGTACTTC	CASSQGAGARTYEQYF
TRBD1	NA	TRBJ1-2	TRBV7-9	TGTGCCAGCAGCTCACGGACAGGAATTAACTATGGCTACACCTTC	CASSSRTGINYGYTF
TRBD2	NA	TRBJ2-1	TRBV5-4	TGTGCCAGCAGCTACCTTAGGGGCGGGGGGTTCGATGAGCAGTTCTTC	CASSYLRGGGFDEQFF
TRBD1	NA	TRBJ2-7	TRBV5-1	TGCGCCAGCAGAGCGACAGGGTACGAGCAGTACTTC	CASRATGYEQYF
TRBD1	NA	TRBJ2-5	TRBV13	TGTGCCAGCAGCTTAAATCGGGGACAGCAAGAGACCCAGTACTTC	CASSLNRGQQETQYF
NA	few	TRBJ1-4	TRBV4-1	TGCGCCAGCAGCCACAGTGGAGTTCCTAATGAAAAACTGTTTTTT	CASSHSGVPNEKLFF
NA	few	TRBJ2-4	TRBV10-3	TGTGCCATCGCGGCACCCTCCAAAAACATTCAGTACTTC	CAIAAPSKNIQYF
TRBD1	NA	TRBJ2-3	TRBV18	TGTGCCAGCTCGTCAGGGACAGGGGCCACAGATACGCAGTATTTT	CASSSGTGATDTQYF
TRBD1	NA	TRBJ1-2	TRBV7-9	TGTGCCAGCAGCCCCCGGGGACAGGACTATGGCTACACCTTC	CASSPRGQDYGYTF
NA	NA	TRBJ1-2	TRBV6-4	TGTGCCAGCAGTGAGGTTCCAGGCCTCTATGGCTACACCTTC	CASSEVPGLYGYTF
NA	NA	TRBJ2-5	TRBV28	TGTGCCAGCAGTTCCGACAGTGAGACCCAGTACTTC	CASSSDSETQYF
TRBD1	NA	TRBJ2-7	TRBV5-1	TGTGCCAGCAGCTTTCGGGACAGATACTACGAGCAGTACTTC	CASSFRDRYYEQYF
TRBD1	NA	TRBJ2-2	TRBV27	TGTGCCAGCAGTTTATCGTTTAGGACAGGGGTGAACACCGGGGAGCTGTTTTTT	CASSLSFRTGVNTGELFF
TRBD2	NA	TRBJ2-3	TRBV30	TGTGCCTGGAGAAAAAGGACTAGCACCCGTACAGATACGCAGTATTTT	CAWRKRTSTRTDTQYF
TRBD2	NA	TRBJ2-7	TRBV4-1	TGCGCCAGCAGCCATGAGACTAGCGGGAGCTCCTACGAGCAGTACTTC	CASSHETSGSSYEQYF
NA	once	TRBJ2-7	TRBV6-6	TGTGCCAGCAGCCAAGGAGGGACCGAGCAGTACTTC	CASSQGGTEQYF
NA	once	TRBJ2-7	TRBV6-5	TGTGCCAGCAGTGCGGACAACATTTCCTACGAGCAGTACTTC	CASSADNISYEQYF
NA	NA	TRBJ1-6	TRBV5-1	TGTGCCAGCAGCGTCCGGACATTTATTTCACCCCTCCACTTT	CASSVRTFISPLHF
TRBD1	NA	TRBJ2-2	TRBV7-2	TGTGCCAGCAGCGCCCCGGGACAGGGGGCAGGAATGACCGGGGAGCTGTTTTTT	CASSAPGQGAGMTGELFF